This entry lists 6 T cell receptor beta chains sequenced from one sample in a study of cytomegalovirus exposure and HLA in healthy donors (dated by TCRdb to 2016 to 2017). The receptor library was made with the immunoSEQ multiplex PCR assay. For the multiplex PCR, a mixture combining 60 forward primers for TCR Vbeta segments and 13 reverse primers for TCR Jbeta segments was used. Drawn from immuneACCESS, this table holds only the in-frame rearrangements with V and J called that TCRdb kept. Clones are partly lost; checked studies trace under half to an unresolved V gene and leave the rest unexplained. The sample includes 140,000 to 150,000 clones, with more than 60% observed a single time. The ten biggest clones cover about 12% of the sample. The sequenced sample consisted of PBMCs. The source is a man aged 35-49 years in good health and CMV-seropositive.

The gene calls are TRBV6-1 and TRBJ2-2, with D unresolved. V was trimmed by 7 bases and J by 9 bases, leaving 6 bases between them. The V gene's germline CDR1 is MNHNS and CDR2 SASEGT. The CDR3 has 10 residues. The CDR3 DNA follows: TGTGCCAGCATGGAGCGGGAGCTGTTTTTT. Its protein product is CASMERELFF.

The J gene is TRBJ1-2, the V gene TRBV27, with D perhaps matching TRBD1 (6 bases). The CDR3 has 12 amino acids. Germline V gene data show CDR1 as MNHEY and CDR2 as SMNVEV (reference sequence). The V gene lost 8 bases and the J gene lost 8 bases, with 15 bases spanning the gap. The CDR3 DNA reads as TGTGCCAGCGGACGGGGGGCCGGGGGCTACACCTTC. Translation: CASGRGAGGYTF.

This clone was counted between two and nine times. The V call is TRBV7-9, the J call TRBJ2-7; possible D gene TRBD1, 6 bases. Trimming removed 5 bases from V and 3 bases from J, with 17 bases in between. Per the germline V gene, CDR1 is SEHNR and CDR2 is FQNEAQ (reference sequence). The CDR3 has 15 amino acids. CDR3 loop: CASSPKSGTNYEQYF. CDR3 DNA sequence: TGTGCCAGCAGCCCCAAGAGTGGGACAAACTACGAGCAGTACTTC.

The J gene is TRBJ2-7, the V gene TRBV2; 8 positions agree with TRBD2. The V gene's germline CDR1 is SNHLY and CDR2 FYNNEI. This CDR3 spans 16 amino acids. With 6 bases clipped from V and 7 bases from J, the junction kept 17 bases outside the gene matches. CDR3 nucleotides: TGTGCCAGCAGGGCAATTGGTGCGGGAGGACTGGGGGAGCAGTACTTC. Protein product: CASRAIGAGGLGEQYF.

In regard to this clone: This specimen includes other DNA sequences encoding the same CDR3. This rearrangement joins TRBV9 to TRBJ2-3; D is undetermined. V was shortened by 2 bases and J by 1 base, with 5 bases between the two germline ends. The V gene's germline CDR1 is SGDLS and CDR2 YYNGEE. This CDR3 contains 13 residues. The CDR3 nucleotides read TGTGCCAGCAGCGTGGCGGGCACAGATACGCAGTATTTT. Protein: CASSVAGTDTQYF.

This chain links TRBV30 with TRBJ1-2; a possible D gene is TRBD1 (5 bases). Trimming removed 4 bases at V and 5 bases at J, with 20 bases between. Germline V gene lookup returns CDR1 GTSNPN and CDR2 SVGIG (reference sequence). CDR3 length: 15 residues. The CDR3 is CAWTPPGTGGYGYTF. The CDR3 DNA follows: TGTGCCTGGACCCCACCAGGGACGGGGGGATATGGCTACACCTTC.